This T cell receptor beta chain derives from a study of CD8 T cells in Susac syndrome (dated by TCRdb to between 2018 and 2021). Context from the whole study: Among the sequenced Susac syndrome patients, 5 or 6 had clinically active disease and about 8 were in clinical remission. The study compared CD8+ T cell repertoire clonality among 12 healthy donors, roughly 14 Susac syndrome patients and about 16 multiple sclerosis patients. At blood withdrawal, Susac syndrome patients were therapy-naive, treated with corticosteroids (with IVIg additionally given to some), or treated with IVIg alone. The study used repertoire sequencing to test whether antigen drove CD8+ T cell activation and differentiation in Susac syndrome.

RNA was extracted with the RNeasy kit and 0.5 to 1 ug was reverse transcribed using random hexamers. The immunoSEQ multiplex PCR assay, which covers 54 Vbeta and 13 Jbeta segments, was used to amplify TCR beta CDR3 regions. Bias from PCR amplification was corrected by using a synthetic template baseline for primer optimization and for computational correction. Per the source publication's procedure: Only productive sequences were kept, with reads annotated to V, D and J genes according to IMGT and analyzed in immunoSEQ Analyzer. Clonality was computed as one minus Shannon entropy normalized by log2 of the number of productive unique sequences. For each patient and control, public and private clones were evaluated among the 100 most prevalent clones. A clone was defined as Susac-specific if it was absent from the healthy and MS cohorts, from some 1,100 published viral clones and from other ImmuneACCESS disease sequences. TCRdb trimmed the raw reads at Q25, called clones with MiXCR and kept productive beta chains. Entries that share a CDR3 protein sequence are merged under the most common genes and DNA. What appears here as the V and J calls and clone size reflects TCRdb's work, not the paper's. This sample has about 83,000 distinct CDR3 sequences in its table, and 85% to 95% of those were observed once. The ten largest clones capture about 0.45% of the sample.

Peripheral blood CD8+ and CD4+ T cells from healthy donors, Susac syndrome patients and multiple sclerosis patients were profiled by high-throughput TCR beta sequencing. The Susac syndrome patients fulfilled recently defined diagnostic criteria for either definite or probable disease. Bulk CD8+ and CD4+ T cells were purified by magnetic negative isolation, whereas CD8+ TEMRA cells were enriched by FACS. Blood was drawn into EDTA tubes, processed within 24 hours, and PBMCs were isolated by density gradient centrifugation. PBMCs intended for TCR sequencing were cryopreserved in liquid nitrogen and were subsequently thawed in a 37 degrees C water bath. The sorted or isolated CD4+, CD8+ and CD8+ TEMRA cells reached a purity of at least 90%. Study-level results and caveats: Clonal expansion was observed in Susac syndrome CD8+ repertoires, with the highest expansion in CD8+ TEMRA cells and greater expansion in clinically active than in remitting patients. In the total CD8+ and CD8+ TEMRA repertoires, 15 to 20 and five Susac-specific public clones, respectively, were identified. The number of individuals in the TCR sequencing and HLA analysis was recognized as being relatively small.

Note on this clonotype: Its antigen is currently not known. Base qualities were left out, and no much larger clone turns up one base away.

Spanning cysteine to phenylalanine, the CDR3 consists of 11 amino acids. Just CDR3 DNA is preserved here, 33 bases in frame from base 1. In the germline V gene, CDR1 corresponds to SNHLY and CDR2 to FYNNEI. V loses 11 bases, J loses 4 bases, and the germline ends lie 12 bases apart. Material for sequencing was CD8+ T cells from PBMCs. Recombination linked TRBV2 to TRBJ2-7, with the D gene uncertain. This receptor was identified in a human donor with Susac syndrome. The CDR3 is CASRWVYEQYF. The DNA sequence is given as TGTGCCTCTCGTTGGGTGTACGAGCAGTACTTC.